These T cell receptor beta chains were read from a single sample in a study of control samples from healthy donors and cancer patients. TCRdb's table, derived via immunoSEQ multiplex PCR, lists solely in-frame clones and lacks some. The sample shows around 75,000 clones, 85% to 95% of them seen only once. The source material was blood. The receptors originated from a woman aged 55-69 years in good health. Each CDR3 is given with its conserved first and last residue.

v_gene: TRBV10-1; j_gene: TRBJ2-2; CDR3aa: CASSTMNTGELFF
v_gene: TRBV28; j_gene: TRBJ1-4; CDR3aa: CASSFRGQGYEKLFF
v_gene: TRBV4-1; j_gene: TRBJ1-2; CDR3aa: CASSQESGFFYGYTF
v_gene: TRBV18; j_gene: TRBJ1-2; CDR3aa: CASSPGTGGNGYTF
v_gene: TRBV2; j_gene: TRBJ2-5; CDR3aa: CASTPRGSGSVTQYF
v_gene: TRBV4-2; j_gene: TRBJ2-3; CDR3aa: CASSQAHGGATDTQYF
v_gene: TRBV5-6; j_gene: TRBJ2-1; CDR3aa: CASSRLGPGSGEQFF
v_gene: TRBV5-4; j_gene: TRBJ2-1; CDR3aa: CASSQGSGRGVEQFF
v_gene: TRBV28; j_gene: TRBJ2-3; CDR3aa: CASSFRPGNGVDTQYF
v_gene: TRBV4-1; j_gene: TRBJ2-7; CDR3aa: CASSKAGTGSYEQYF
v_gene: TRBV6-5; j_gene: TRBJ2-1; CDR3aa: CASSPGTSGRGGFF
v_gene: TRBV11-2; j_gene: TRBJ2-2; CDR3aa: CASSLAGALAGELFF
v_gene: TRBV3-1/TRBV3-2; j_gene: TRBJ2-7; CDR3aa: CASSQESPGRDEQYF
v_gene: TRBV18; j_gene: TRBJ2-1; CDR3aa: CASSPLAVHYNEQFF
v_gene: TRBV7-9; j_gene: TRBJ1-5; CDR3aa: CASSAQGSQPQHF
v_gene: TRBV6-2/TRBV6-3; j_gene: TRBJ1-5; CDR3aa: CASSYRSRVLSNQPQHF
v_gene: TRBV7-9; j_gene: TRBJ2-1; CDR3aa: CASSLAAANTYNEQFF
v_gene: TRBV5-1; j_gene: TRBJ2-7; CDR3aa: CASSLASGSGTIEQYF
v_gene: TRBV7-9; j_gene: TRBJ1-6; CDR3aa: CASSPPLQHSPLHF
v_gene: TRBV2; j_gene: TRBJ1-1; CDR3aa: CATAGSGSEAFF
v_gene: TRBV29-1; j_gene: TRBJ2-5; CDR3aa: CSVGGSSGSSETQYF
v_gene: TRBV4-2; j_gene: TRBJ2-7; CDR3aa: CASSQVTRGFSYEQYF
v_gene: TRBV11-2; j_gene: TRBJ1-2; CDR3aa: CASSYDRNYGYTF
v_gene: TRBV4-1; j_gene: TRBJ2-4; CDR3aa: CASSPWGLASKNIQYF
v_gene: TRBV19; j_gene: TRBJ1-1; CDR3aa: CASSNPRQGWGTEAFF
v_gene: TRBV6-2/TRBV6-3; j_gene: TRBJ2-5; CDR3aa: CASSYGGWETQYF
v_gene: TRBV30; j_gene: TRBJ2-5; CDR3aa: CAWSELLSWGRETQYF
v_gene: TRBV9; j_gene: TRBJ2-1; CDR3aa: CASSVGVGEGEQFF
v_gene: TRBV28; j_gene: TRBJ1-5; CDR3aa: CASRSGTAHSNQPQHF
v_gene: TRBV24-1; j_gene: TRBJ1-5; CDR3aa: CATSDPKGGLGPQHF
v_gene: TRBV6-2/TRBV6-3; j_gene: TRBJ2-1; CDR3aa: CASSYPGASGSYNEQFF
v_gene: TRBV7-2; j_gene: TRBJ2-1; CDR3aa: CASSPRGGSGRSSYNEQFF
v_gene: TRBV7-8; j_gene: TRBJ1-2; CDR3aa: CASSLTRQGATGYTF
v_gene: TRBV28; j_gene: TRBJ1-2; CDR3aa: CASSLVGQGRDGYTF
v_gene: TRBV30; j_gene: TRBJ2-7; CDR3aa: CAWSPGHGSYEQYF
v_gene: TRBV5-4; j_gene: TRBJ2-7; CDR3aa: CASSPRQGREQYF
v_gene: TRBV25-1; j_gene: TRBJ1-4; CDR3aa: CASSDHKSDEKLFF
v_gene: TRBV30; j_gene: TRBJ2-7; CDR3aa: CAWSPNGGLYEQYF